The rows below give T cell receptor beta chains drawn from one sample of a study of graft-versus-host responses after intestinal transplantation. Sequenced by immunoSEQ multiplex PCR; TCRdb stores in-frame clones only, minus some. The sample has approximately 60,000 clones; 85% to 90% are singletons. This sample comprised PBMCs, obtained 26 days after transplant. These receptors came from a human patient who received an intestinal transplant, so some T cells may come from the graft donor. The CDR3 runs from the conserved cysteine through the conserved F or W. Fields, in order: V gene, clone size, J gene, CDR3 protein. Where a row states a size, it is once, few, many or the class of an expanded clone; other rows omit it.

>TRBV21-1|few|TRBJ1-3
CASYHPKGPGDGNTIYF
>TRBV19|NA|TRBJ2-1
CASSPLAQSSYNEQFF
>TRBV10-3|NA|TRBJ2-1
CAISESTSGGPNEQFF
>TRBV7-3|NA|TRBJ2-1
CASSSSGGGTGSEQFF
>TRBV9|NA|TRBJ2-5
CASSVGLVSSETQYF
>TRBV4-1|NA|TRBJ2-7
CASSPRVRGDEQYF
>TRBV6-1|NA|TRBJ1-5
CASSEVGGNQPQHF
>TRBV5-1|NA|TRBJ1-5
CASSLGQGFNQPQHF
>TRBV29-1|NA|TRBJ1-1
CSVEDEGQGAGTEAFF
>TRBV11-2|NA|TRBJ2-7
CASSLTGEQYF
>TRBV5-5|NA|TRBJ1-4
CASSRDRENEKLFF
>TRBV28|NA|TRBJ1-1
CASSTGGTEAFF
>TRBV10-2|NA|TRBJ2-1
CASSFGQEQFF
>TRBV29-1|NA|TRBJ1-2
CSIPTGVSGYTF
>TRBV27|NA|TRBJ1-4
CASRYLTGGGNEKLFF
>TRBV29-1|NA|TRBJ2-1
CSVALAGVYNEQFF
>TRBV6-1|NA|TRBJ2-1
CASSVRTNSYNEQFF
>TRBV7-2|NA|TRBJ1-5
CASSLNLGQYDSNQPQHF
>TRBV29-1|NA|TRBJ2-1
CSVLGLAGYYNEQFF
>TRBV21-1|few|TRBJ1-2
CASSKGAQGRDFSYGYTF
>TRBV13|NA|TRBJ2-2
CASSHGGAGATNTGELFF
>TRBV6-5|few|TRBJ2-7
CASSDSVFEQYF
>TRBV9|NA|TRBJ1-1
CASSVGTGGGTEAFF
>TRBV11-2|NA|TRBJ1-4
CASSRTGSYEKLFF
>TRBV25-1|NA|TRBJ2-5
CASSGPTSGGVETQYF
>TRBV5-1|NA|TRBJ2-1
CASSLLGTGVYNEQFF
>TRBV4-2|NA|TRBJ2-1
CASSHNQNNEQFF
>TRBV27|NA|TRBJ2-7
CASSLSGQGMTYEQYF
>TRBV28|NA|TRBJ1-2
CASSYPPGTGLRGYTF
>TRBV9|NA|TRBJ2-5
CASSVAGGGSYETQYF
>TRBV6-1|NA|TRBJ1-2
CASSEVGGEGGYGYTF
>TRBV15|NA|TRBJ1-2
CATSRDRSGVLEGYTF
>TRBV4-1|NA|TRBJ2-1
CASSQTGGAYNEQFF
>TRBV18|NA|TRBJ2-6
CASSPSQGVAGANVLTF